Presented here are 23 T cell receptor beta chains from one specimen sequenced in a study of sequential checkpoint blockade in melanoma. Treatment in this sample: randomized to nivolumab then ipilimumab (arm A) or the reverse (arm B). The repertoire was sequenced with immunoSEQ multiplex PCR; TCRdb's copy has only in-frame clones and lacks some. Of about 40,000 clones listed, 75% to 90% are singletons. The sample in question was CD8+ T cells sorted from blood (inferred from file names), obtained from a patient given nivolumab and ipilimumab in sequence. Receptors originate from a human donor with melanoma.

Concerning this clone itself: The same CDR3 can be traced to other DNA sequences in this sample. This rearrangement joins TRBV19 to TRBJ1-1; TRBD1 matches 9 bases. The CDR3 has 12 residues. Germline lookup yields CDR1 LNHDA and CDR2 SQIVND (reference sequence). Germline trimming cut 6 bases from V and 4 bases from J; bases unmatched to any gene: 0. CDR3 in DNA: TGTGCCAGTAGGACAGGGGGCACTGAAGCTTTCTTT. As protein: CASRTGGTEAFF.

The chain combines TRBV27 with TRBJ1-2; 12 nucleotides agree with TRBD1. Germline values: CDR1 MNHEY, CDR2 SMNVEV (reference sequence). The CDR3 spans 14 residues. J lost 10 bases, V lost 8 bases, and 11 bases had no gene match. CDR3 amino acids: CASRDRGQPLLYTF. CDR3 sequence (DNA): TGTGCCAGCCGGGACAGGGGGCAACCCCTGCTCTACACCTTC.

This clone appeared a few times. CDR3 nucleotides: TGTGCCAGTAGTAATACAGGGGCCATACACACCGGGGAGCTGTTTTTT. Translating gives CASSNTGAIHTGELFF. The chain couples TRBV19 to TRBJ2-2, with 7 positions matching TRBD1. The CDR3 runs to 16 residues. The V gene's germline CDR1 is LNHDA and CDR2 SQIVND (reference sequence). Trimming at V came to 4 bases and at J to 3 bases, leaving 8 bases not matched to a gene.

The chain has TRBV5-6 and TRBJ1-2; TRBD1 aligns across 11 bases. The CDR3 runs to 14 residues. Germline assignment: CDR1 SGHDT and CDR2 YYEEEE. V trimming: 3 bases; J trimming: 7 bases; junction bases outside the gene matches: 5. The CDR3, as DNA: TGTGCCAGCAGCTGGACAGGGGGCGCGTTTGGCTACACCTTC. Protein: CASSWTGGAFGYTF.

This chain uses TRBV9 with TRBJ1-5, with a tentative D call TRBD1 (6 bases). Trimming left V 0 bases short and J 2 bases short, with 9 bases between. The germline CDR1 and CDR2 sequences are SGDLS and YYNGEE. The CDR3 extends over 15 amino acids. CDR3 in amino acids: CASSVAGGRNQPQHF. CDR3 in DNA: TGTGCCAGCAGCGTAGCGGGGGGCCGCAATCAGCCCCAGCATTTT.

Only one count was recorded for this clone. The chain combines TRBV7-6 with TRBJ1-4; D is unresolved. Per germline, CDR1 SGHVS and CDR2 FNYEAQ. The CDR3 runs 14 residues. V dropped 1 base and J dropped 5 bases, with 8 bases sitting between them. Here the CDR3 DNA reads TGTGCCAGCAGCTTAGAACCGGGGAATGAAAAACTGTTTTTT. It translates to CASSLEPGNEKLFF.

The chain uses TRBV19 and TRBJ1-2; D gene ambiguous. The CDR3 is 13 amino acids. Germline V lookup: CDR1 LNHDA, CDR2 SQIVND (reference sequence). Trimming took off 3 bases at V and 2 bases at J, with 7 bases between the two ends. CDR3 sequence: CASSIPVNYGYTF. CDR3 nucleotide sequence: TGTGCCAGTAGTATTCCCGTAAACTATGGCTACACCTTC.

The chain is built from TRBV27 and TRBJ2-3; 10 nucleotides align to TRBD2. The CDR3 runs 15 residues. The germline gives CDR1 MNHEY, CDR2 SMNVEV (reference sequence). Unmatched junction bases numbered 7, after V lost 5 bases and J lost 5 bases. CDR3: CASSPRAGGRDTQYF. The CDR3 bases are TGTGCCAGCAGTCCCCGAGCGGGAGGGCGAGATACGCAGTATTTT.

The chain carries TRBV5-8 and TRBJ2-1, with D possibly TRBD2 on 5 matching bases. CDR3 size: 19 residues. Germline V gives CDR1 SGHTS, CDR2 YDEGEE. V was trimmed by 4 bases and J by 9 bases, leaving 32 bases between them. CDR3 loop: CASSVNGYSVEGNLGEQFF. The CDR3 DNA follows: TGTGCCAGCAGCGTAAACGGATATTCGGTCGAGGGTAACTTGGGTGAGCAGTTCTTC.

The chain combines TRBV5-6 with TRBJ2-6, with D unclear. Germline CDR1 is SGHDT and CDR2 is YYEEEE. Trimming stripped 2 bases from V and 0 bases from J, with 9 bases between. The CDR3 has 16 residues. The CDR3 bases are TGTGCCAGCAGCTTCCCGGTGCGCTCTGGGGCCAACGTCCTGACTTTC. The encoded protein is CASSFPVRSGANVLTF. Variable domain in full (rest from reference TRBV5-6 and TRBJ2-6): DAGVTQSPTHLIKTRGQQVTLRCSPKSGHDTVSWYQQALGQGPQFIFQYYEEEERQRGNFPDRFSGHQFPNYSSELNVNALLLGDSALYLCASSFPVRSGANVLTFGAGSRLTVL.

The V call is TRBV27, the J call TRBJ2-1, with a weak D call TRBD2 (5 bases). The CDR3 is 14 residues long. V was cut by 3 bases and J by 4 bases, with 10 bases left in between. The germline CDR1 and CDR2 sequences are MNHEY and SMNVEV (reference sequence). This CDR3 is CASSFYGGYNEQFF. In DNA, the CDR3 is TGTGCCAGCAGTTTTTATGGAGGATACAATGAGCAGTTCTTC.

This chain connects TRBV2 to TRBJ1-4; the D is unclear. Germline V gene sequence: CDR1 SNHLY, CDR2 FYNNEI. With 6 bases removed from V and 3 bases from J, the gap between germline ends came to 14 bases. The CDR3 has 15 residues. As DNA, the CDR3 is TGTGCCAGCAGGGGCGACCTTGGCGCTAATGAAAAACTGTTTTTT. Amino acids: CASRGDLGANEKLFF.

The chain uses TRBV9 and TRBJ2-7; D possibly corresponds to TRBD1 (6 bases). Trimming took 3 bases from V and 0 from J, leaving 13 bases between them. Germline V gives CDR1 SGDLS, CDR2 YYNGEE. This CDR3 is built from 15 residues. The CDR3 loop is CASSEGDRNSYEQYF. The CDR3 DNA reads TGTGCCAGCAGCGAGGGAGACAGGAACTCCTACGAGCAGTACTTC.

This clone appeared once. The V and J genes are TRBV6-5 and TRBJ1-5, with a possible D match to TRBD1 (5 bases). Trimming stripped 10 bases from V and 4 bases from J, with 8 bases between. The CDR3 has 11 residues. The germline V gene encodes CDR1 MNHEY and CDR2 SVGAGI. CDR3 nucleotide sequence: TGTGCCACCGGGGGGAATCAGCCCCAGCATTTT. Translation: CATGGNQPQHF.

The chain recombines TRBV4-1 with TRBJ2-2; 9 bases fit TRBD1. The CDR3 has 15 amino acids. The V gene's germline CDR1 is MGHRA and CDR2 YSYEKL. J gave up 7 bases and V 5 bases, and 8 bases lay outside the gene matches. The CDR3 is CASSTRDRVDGELFF. CDR3 DNA sequence: TGCGCCAGCAGCACTCGGGACAGGGTGGACGGGGAGCTGTTTTTT.

This clone turned up a few times. The rearrangement joins TRBV19 to TRBJ1-2, with 8 bases fitting TRBD1. This CDR3 is built from 15 residues. With V trimmed by 7 bases and J by 4 bases, 11 bases remained unmatched. Germline V lookup: CDR1 LNHDA, CDR2 SQIVND (reference sequence). The DNA for the CDR3 is TGTGCCAGTACCCCACCGGGACAGGAAATCTATGGCTACACCTTC. Its protein is CASTPPGQEIYGYTF.

The chain has TRBV6-1 and TRBJ2-1; 7 positions match TRBD1. The CDR3 totals 15 residues. After removal of 6 bases from V and 3 bases from J, the junction contained 8 bases not matched to a gene. Germline V lookup: CDR1 MNHNS, CDR2 SASEGT. The CDR3 loop reads CASSPRDRVYNEQFF. The CDR3 DNA is TGTGCCAGCAGCCCCCGTGACAGGGTCTACAATGAGCAGTTCTTC.

This sequence joins TRBV7-9 and TRBJ2-7; D is unclear. The V and J ends lost 6 bases and 2 bases respectively, with 14 bases between them. Per the germline V gene, CDR1 is SEHNR and CDR2 is FQNEAQ (reference sequence). This CDR3 contains 14 residues. The CDR3, as DNA: TGTGCCAGCAGTGCGGAGCTACGCCCCTACGAGCAGTACTTC. Protein sequence: CASSAELRPYEQYF.

V usage is TRBV27 and J usage is TRBJ2-7; a possible D gene is TRBD2 (5 bases). The ends were cut back, 2 bases at V and 2 bases at J, with 7 bases in the middle. The germline gives CDR1 MNHEY, CDR2 SMNVEV (reference sequence). The CDR3 is 13 residues long. In DNA, the CDR3 is TGTGCCAGCAGTTTAAGCGGCCCCTACGAGCAGTACTTC. It encodes CASSLSGPYEQYF.

With respect to this clone: The junction differs from germline at one of its ends, possibly a read error. The chain is built from TRBV7-9 and TRBJ1-2, with 7 bases fitting TRBD1. CDR1 is SEHNR, CDR2 FQNEAQ, per germline (reference sequence). The CDR3 has 13 residues. The CDR3 sequence: CASSAWTGTALNF. The CDR3 nucleotides are TGTGCCAGCAGCGCCTGGACCGGGACAGCCCTCAACTTC.

The rearrangement links TRBV4-1 to TRBJ2-3; maybe TRBD2 (5 bases). V was clipped by 0 bases and J by 0 bases, with 13 bases between them. Germline V lookup: CDR1 MGHRA, CDR2 YSYEKL. The CDR3 runs to 17 residues. In nucleotides, the CDR3 is TGCGCCAGCAGCCAAGATAGGCTAGCAGCTAGCACAGATACGCAGTATTTT. It is translated as CASSQDRLAASTDTQYF.

This clone turned up a few times. The chain links TRBV6-9 to TRBJ1-2; 8 bases are shared with TRBD1. The CDR3 is made up of 15 amino acids. The V segment lost 8 bases and the J segment 8 bases; nucleotides outside the gene matches: 16. Per germline, CDR1 MNHGY and CDR2 SVAAGI. The CDR3: CASFPRQGPLEGYTF. CDR3 nucleotide sequence: TGTGCCAGCTTCCCAAGACAGGGGCCATTGGAAGGCTACACCTTC.

The chain employs TRBV19 and TRBJ2-2, with unresolved D. Trimming removed 3 bases from V and 3 bases from J, with 11 bases in between. This CDR3 spans 15 amino acids. The germline V gene encodes CDR1 LNHDA and CDR2 SQIVND (reference sequence). CDR3 DNA sequence: TGTGCCAGTAGTATTAAACAGCTATACACCGGGGAGCTGTTTTTT. This sequence encodes CASSIKQLYTGELFF.